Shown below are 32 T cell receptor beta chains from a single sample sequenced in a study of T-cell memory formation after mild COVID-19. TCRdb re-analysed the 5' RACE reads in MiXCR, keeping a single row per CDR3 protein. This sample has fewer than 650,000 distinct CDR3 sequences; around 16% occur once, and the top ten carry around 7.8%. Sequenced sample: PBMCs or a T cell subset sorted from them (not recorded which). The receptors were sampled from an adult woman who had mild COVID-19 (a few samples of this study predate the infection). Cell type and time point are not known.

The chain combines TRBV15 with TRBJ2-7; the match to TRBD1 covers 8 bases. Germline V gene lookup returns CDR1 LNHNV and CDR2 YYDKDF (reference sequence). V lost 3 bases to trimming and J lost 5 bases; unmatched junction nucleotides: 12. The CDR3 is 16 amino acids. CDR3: CATSSTPGQEMDEQYF. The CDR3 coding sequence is TGTGCCACCAGCAGTACTCCGGGACAGGAGATGGACGAGCAGTACTTC.

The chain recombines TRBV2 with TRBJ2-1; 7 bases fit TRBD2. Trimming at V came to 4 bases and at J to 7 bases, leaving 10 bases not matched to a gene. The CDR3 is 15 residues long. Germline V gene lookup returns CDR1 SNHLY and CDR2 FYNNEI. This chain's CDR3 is CASSADGRWGNEQFF. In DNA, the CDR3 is TGTGCCAGCAGTGCTGACGGGAGGTGGGGAAATGAGCAGTTCTTC.

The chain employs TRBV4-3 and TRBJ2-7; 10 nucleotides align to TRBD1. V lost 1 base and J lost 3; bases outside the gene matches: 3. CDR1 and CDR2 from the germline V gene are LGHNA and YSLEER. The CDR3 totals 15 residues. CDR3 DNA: TGCGCCAGCAGCCAAGCCAGGACAGGGGGCTACGAGCAGTACTTC. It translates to CASSQARTGGYEQYF.

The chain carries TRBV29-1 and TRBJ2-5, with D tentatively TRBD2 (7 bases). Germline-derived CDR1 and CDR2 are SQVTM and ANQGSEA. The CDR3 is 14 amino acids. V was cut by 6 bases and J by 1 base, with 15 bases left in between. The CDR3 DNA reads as TGCAGCGTCCTAGGGGGAGGGGTCCAAGAGACCCAGTACTTC. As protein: CSVLGGGVQETQYF.

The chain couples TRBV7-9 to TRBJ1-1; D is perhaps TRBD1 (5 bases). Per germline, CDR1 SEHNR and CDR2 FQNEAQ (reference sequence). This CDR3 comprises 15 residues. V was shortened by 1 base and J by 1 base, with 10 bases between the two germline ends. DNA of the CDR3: TGTGCCAGCAGCTTAGTAGCAGGGCCGAACACTGAAGCTTTCTTT. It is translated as CASSLVAGPNTEAFF.

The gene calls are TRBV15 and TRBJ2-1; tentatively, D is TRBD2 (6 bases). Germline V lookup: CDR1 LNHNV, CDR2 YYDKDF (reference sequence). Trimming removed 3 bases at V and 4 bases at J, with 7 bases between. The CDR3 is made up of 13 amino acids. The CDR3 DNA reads TGTGCCACCAGCAGGACTAGTTACAATGAGCAGTTCTTC. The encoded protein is CATSRTSYNEQFF.

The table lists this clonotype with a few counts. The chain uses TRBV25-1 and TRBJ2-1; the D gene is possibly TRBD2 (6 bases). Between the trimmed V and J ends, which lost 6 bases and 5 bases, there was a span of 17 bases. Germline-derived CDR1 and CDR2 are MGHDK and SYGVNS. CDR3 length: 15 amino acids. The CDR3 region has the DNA TGTGCCAGCAGCGCCCATCGCGGGATCAACAATGAGCAGTTCTTC. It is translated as CASSAHRGINNEQFF.

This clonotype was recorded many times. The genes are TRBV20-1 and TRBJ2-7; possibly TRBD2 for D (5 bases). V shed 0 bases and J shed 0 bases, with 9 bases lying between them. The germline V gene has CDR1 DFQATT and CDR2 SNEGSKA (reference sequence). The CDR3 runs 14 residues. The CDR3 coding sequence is TGCAGTGCTAGAGATCGAGGGAGCTCCTACGAGCAGTACTTC. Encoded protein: CSARDRGSSYEQYF.

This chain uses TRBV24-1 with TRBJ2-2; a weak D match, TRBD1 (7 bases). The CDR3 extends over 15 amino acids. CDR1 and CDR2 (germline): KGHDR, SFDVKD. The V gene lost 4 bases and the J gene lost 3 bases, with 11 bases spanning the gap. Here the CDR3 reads CATSEAGGYTGELFF. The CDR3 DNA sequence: TGTGCCACCAGTGAGGCAGGGGGGTACACCGGGGAGCTGTTTTTT.

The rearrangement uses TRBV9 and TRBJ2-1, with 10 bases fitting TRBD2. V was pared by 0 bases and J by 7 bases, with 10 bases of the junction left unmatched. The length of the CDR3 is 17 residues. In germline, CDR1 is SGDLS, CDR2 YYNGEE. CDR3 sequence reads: CASSVATGLAGENEQFF. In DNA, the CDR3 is TGTGCCAGCAGCGTAGCTACGGGGCTAGCGGGAGAGAATGAGCAGTTCTTC.

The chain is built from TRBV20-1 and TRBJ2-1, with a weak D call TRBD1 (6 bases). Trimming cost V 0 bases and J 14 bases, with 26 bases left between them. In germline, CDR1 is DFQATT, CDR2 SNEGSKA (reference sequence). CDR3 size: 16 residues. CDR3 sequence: CSARDQYRVARMEEFF. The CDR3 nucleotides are TGCAGTGCTAGAGATCAGTACAGGGTCGCCCGCATGGAAGAGTTCTTC.

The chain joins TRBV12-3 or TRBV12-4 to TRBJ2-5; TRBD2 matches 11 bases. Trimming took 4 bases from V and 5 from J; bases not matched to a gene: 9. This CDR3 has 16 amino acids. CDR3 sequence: CASSSTRLAGLETQYF. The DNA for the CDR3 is TGTGCCAGCAGTTCCACCCGACTAGCGGGGCTGGAGACCCAGTACTTC.

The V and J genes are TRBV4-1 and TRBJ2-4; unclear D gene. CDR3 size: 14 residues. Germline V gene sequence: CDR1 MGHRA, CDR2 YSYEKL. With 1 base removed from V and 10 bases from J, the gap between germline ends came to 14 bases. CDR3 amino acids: CASSQVVDGEIQYF. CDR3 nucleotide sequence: TGCGCCAGCAGCCAAGTTGTTGATGGTGAAATTCAGTACTTC.

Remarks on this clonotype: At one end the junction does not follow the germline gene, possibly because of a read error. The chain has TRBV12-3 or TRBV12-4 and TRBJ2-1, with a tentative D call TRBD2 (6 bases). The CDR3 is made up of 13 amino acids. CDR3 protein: CDSSFGGNNEQFF. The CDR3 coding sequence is TGTGACAGCAGTTTCGGGGGAAACAATGAGCAGTTCTTC.

For the CDR3, the DNA is TGCGCCAGCAGCCAACAATCAGATACGCAGTATTTT. Protein product: CASSQQSDTQYF. V and J are TRBV5-1 and TRBJ2-3; D gene unclear. V lost 4 bases and J lost 4, with 7 bases in between. In germline, CDR1 is SGHRS, CDR2 YFSETQ. The length of the CDR3 is 12 residues.

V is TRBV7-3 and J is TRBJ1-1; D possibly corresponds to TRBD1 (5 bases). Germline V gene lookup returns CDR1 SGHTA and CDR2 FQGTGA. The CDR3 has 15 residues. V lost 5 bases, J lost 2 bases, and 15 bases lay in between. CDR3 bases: TGTGCCAGCAGCCGAGAACCGGGGACTAACACTGAAGCTTTCTTT. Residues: CASSREPGTNTEAFF.

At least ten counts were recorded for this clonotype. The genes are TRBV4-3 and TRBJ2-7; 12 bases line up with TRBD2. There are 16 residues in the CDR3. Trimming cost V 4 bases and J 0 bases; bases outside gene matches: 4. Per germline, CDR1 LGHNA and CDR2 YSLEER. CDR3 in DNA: TGCGCCAGCAGCCTCGGGACTAGCGGGTTCTCCTACGAGCAGTACTTC. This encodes CASSLGTSGFSYEQYF.

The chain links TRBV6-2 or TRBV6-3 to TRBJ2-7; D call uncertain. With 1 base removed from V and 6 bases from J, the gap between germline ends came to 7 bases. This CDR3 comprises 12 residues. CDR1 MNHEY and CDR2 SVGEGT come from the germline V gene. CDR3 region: CASSYLLGEQYF. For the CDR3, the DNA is TGTGCCAGCAGTTACTTACTCGGCGAGCAGTACTTC.

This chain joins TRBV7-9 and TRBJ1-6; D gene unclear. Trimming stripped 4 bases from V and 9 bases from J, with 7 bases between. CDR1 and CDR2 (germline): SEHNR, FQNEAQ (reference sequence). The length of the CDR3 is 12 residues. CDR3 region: CASSSRASPLHF. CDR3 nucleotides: TGTGCCAGCAGCTCCCGGGCTTCACCCCTCCACTTT.

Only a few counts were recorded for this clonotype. DNA of the CDR3: TGCGCCAGCAGCCCGCCTTCATATGAGCAGTTCTTC. Translating it yields CASSPPSYEQFF. The J gene is TRBJ2-1, the V gene TRBV4-1; D unresolved. The V gene's germline CDR1 is MGHRA and CDR2 YSYEKL. With 4 bases removed from V and 8 bases from J, the gap between germline ends came to 9 bases. The CDR3 runs 12 residues.

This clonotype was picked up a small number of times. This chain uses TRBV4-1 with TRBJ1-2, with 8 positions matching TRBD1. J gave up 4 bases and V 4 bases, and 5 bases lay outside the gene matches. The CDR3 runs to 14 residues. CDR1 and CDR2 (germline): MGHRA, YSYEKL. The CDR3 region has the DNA TGCGCCAGCAGCCGAGAACAGGGGGGCTATGGCTACACCTTC. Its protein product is CASSREQGGYGYTF.

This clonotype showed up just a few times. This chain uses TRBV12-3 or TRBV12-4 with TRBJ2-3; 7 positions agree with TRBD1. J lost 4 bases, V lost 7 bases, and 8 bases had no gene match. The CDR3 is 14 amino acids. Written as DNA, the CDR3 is TGTGCCAGCATGAGACAGGGAAGGGCAGATACGCAGTATTTT. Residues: CASMRQGRADTQYF.

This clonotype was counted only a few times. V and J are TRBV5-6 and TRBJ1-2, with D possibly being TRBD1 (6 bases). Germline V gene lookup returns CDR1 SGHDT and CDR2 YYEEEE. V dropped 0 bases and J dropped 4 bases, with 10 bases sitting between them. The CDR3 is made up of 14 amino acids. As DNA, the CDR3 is TGTGCCAGCAGCTTGGGACAGGAAATCTATGGCTACACCTTC. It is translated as CASSLGQEIYGYTF.

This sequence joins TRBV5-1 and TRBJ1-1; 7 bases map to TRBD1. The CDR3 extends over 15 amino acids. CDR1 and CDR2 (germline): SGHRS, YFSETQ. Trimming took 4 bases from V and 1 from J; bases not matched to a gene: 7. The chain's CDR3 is CASSEGGRENTEAFF. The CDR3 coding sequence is TGCGCCAGCAGCGAAGGGGGCAGGGAGAACACTGAAGCTTTCTTT.

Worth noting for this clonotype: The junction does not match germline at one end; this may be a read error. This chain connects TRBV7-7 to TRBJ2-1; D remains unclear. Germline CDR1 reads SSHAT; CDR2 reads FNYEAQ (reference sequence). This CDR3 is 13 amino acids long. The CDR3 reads CASSLGASNEQFF. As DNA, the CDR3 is TGTGCTAGCAGCCTAGGCGCCTCCAATGAGCAGTTCTTC.

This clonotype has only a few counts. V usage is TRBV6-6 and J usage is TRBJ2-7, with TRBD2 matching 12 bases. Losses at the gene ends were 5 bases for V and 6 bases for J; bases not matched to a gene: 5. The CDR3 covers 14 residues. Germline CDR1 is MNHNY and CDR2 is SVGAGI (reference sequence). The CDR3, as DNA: TGTGCCAGCAGTGCTAGCGGGAGGGCCGGCGAGCAGTACTTC. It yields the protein CASSASGRAGEQYF.

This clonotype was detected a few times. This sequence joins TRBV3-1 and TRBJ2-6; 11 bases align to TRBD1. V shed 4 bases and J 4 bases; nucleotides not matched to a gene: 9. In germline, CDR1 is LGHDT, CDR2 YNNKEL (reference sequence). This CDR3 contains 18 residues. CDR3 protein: CASSRRGTGGSGANVLTF. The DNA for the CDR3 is TGTGCCAGCAGCCGTAGAGGGACAGGGGGTTCGGGGGCCAACGTCCTGACTTTC.

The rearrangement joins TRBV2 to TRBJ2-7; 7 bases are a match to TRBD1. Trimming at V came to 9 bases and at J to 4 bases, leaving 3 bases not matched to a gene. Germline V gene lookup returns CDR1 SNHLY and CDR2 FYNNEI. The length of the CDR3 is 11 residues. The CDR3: CASTQGYEQYF. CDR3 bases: TGTGCCAGTACACAGGGGTACGAGCAGTACTTC.

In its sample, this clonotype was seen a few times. The CDR3 sequence is CSARPGRGPNTEAFF. The CDR3 region has the DNA TGCAGTGCTAGACCGGGGAGGGGACCGAACACTGAAGCTTTCTTT. The chain couples TRBV20-1 to TRBJ1-1, with a weak D call TRBD1 (5 bases). Germline values: CDR1 DFQATT, CDR2 SNEGSKA (reference sequence). The V gene lost 2 bases and the J gene lost 1 base, with 14 bases spanning the gap. The CDR3 is 15 amino acids.

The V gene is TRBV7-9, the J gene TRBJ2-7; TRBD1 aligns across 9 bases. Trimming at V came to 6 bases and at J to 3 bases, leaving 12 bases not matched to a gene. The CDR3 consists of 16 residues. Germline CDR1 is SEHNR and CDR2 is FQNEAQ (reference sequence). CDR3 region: CASRNPGTGNNYEQYF. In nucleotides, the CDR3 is TGTGCCAGCAGAAACCCGGGGACAGGGAATAACTACGAGCAGTACTTC.

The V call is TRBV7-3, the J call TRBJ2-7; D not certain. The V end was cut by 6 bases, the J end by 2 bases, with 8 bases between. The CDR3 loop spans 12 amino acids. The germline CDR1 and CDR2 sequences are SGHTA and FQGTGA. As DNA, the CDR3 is TGTGCCAGCAGTTTTACGACCTACGAGCAGTACTTC. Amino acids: CASSFTTYEQYF.

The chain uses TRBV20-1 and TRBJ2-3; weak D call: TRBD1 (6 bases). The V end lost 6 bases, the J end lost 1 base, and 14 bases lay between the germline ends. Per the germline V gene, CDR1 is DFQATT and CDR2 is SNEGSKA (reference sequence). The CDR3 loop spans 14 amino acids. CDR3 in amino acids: CSATGTLGTDTQYF. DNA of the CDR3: TGCAGTGCCACAGGGACCCTGGGCACAGATACGCAGTATTTT.